What follows are 3 T cell receptor beta chains derived from one specimen sequenced in a study of cytomegalovirus exposure and HLA in healthy donors. PCR amplification relied on 60 Vbeta primers (plus 13 Jbeta primers). Sequencing used immunoSEQ multiplex PCR; TCRdb keeps in-frame clones, though not all of them. Its table lists roughly 100,000 clones. Sequencing was done on a sample of PBMCs. These receptors came from a man aged 40-49 years in good health and CMV-seronegative.

As concerns this clone: The same CDR3 is also encoded by other DNA sequences in this sample. This sequence joins TRBV5-1 and TRBJ2-1; 9 bases are a match to TRBD2. CDR1 and CDR2 from the germline V gene are SGHRS and YFSETQ. With V trimmed by 4 bases and J by 5 bases, 7 bases remained unmatched. The CDR3 runs 15 residues. CDR3 loop: CASSGGLALNNEQFF. The DNA of the CDR3 is TGCGCCAGCAGCGGCGGACTAGCGCTTAACAATGAGCAGTTCTTC.

The chain is built from TRBV6-5 and TRBJ2-5; D may be TRBD1 (6 bases). The germline V gene has CDR1 MNHEY and CDR2 SVGAGI. Trimming cost V 4 bases and J 4 bases, with 10 bases left between them. The CDR3 is 13 amino acids. The CDR3 bases are TGTGCCAGCAGTTTACAGGGTCTAGAGACCCAGTACTTC. Protein sequence: CASSLQGLETQYF.

The gene calls are TRBV6-4 and TRBJ1-5; 7 nucleotides agree with TRBD1. Germline lookup yields CDR1 MRHNA and CDR2 SNTAGT. V gave up 6 bases and J gave up 9 bases; unmatched junction bases: 14. The CDR3 sequence is 15 residues long. This CDR3 is CASSFPRQGSWPQHF. The CDR3, as DNA: TGTGCCAGCAGCTTCCCTCGACAGGGTAGCTGGCCCCAGCATTTT.